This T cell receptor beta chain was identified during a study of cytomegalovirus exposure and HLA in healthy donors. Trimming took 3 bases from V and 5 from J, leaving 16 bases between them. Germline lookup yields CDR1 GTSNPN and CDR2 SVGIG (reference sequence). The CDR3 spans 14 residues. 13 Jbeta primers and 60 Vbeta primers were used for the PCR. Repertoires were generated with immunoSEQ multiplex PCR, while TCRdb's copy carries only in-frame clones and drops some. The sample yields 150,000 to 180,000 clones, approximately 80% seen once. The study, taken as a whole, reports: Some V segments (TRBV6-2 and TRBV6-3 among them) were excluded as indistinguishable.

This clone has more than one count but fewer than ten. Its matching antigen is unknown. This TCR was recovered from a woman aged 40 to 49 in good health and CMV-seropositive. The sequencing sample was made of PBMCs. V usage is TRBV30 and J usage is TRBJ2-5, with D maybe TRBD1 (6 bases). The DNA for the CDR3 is TGTGCCTGGAGCCAAACAGGGATCCGGGAGACCCAGTACTTC. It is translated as CAWSQTGIRETQYF.